The present TCR beta chain was sequenced within a study of Ad26.COV2.S vaccination and SARS-CoV-2 variants. This clone was recorded a few times. Its matching antigen is unknown. Study results and limitations: People who got the vaccine had more spike-specific TCR breadth than people who got placebo.

Treatment described: some 20 received Ad26.COV2.S at low or high dose, single or two shots; roughly 5 received placebo; per-sample allocation not given. Specimens were obtained on day 63 following the first vaccine or placebo injection. CDR1 is SGHTA, CDR2 FQGTGA, per germline. The CDR3 has 16 amino acids. V lost 1 base to trimming and J lost 3 bases; unmatched junction nucleotides: 6. The protocol was immunoSEQ multiplex PCR, while the TCRdb copy is restricted to in-frame clones and leaves out a portion. The table has 350,000 to 500,000 clones, roughly 89% seen once; the top ten hold around 2.5%. The source was peripheral blood, collected in a trial of Ad26.COV2.S vaccine versus placebo. The V and J genes are TRBV7-3 and TRBJ2-5; TRBD1 matches at 9 bases. The receptor's source is a person aged 18-65 years who received the Ad26.COV2.S COVID-19 vaccine or a placebo. DNA of the CDR3: TGTGCCAGCAGCTTAATGGGGGGACAGGGCGAAGAGACCCAGTACTTC. Translation gives CASSLMGGQGEETQYF.